These 7 T cell receptor beta chains originate from one sample sequenced in a study of T cells in Graves' hyperthyroidism and ophthalmopathy. Amplification of TCR beta CDR3 regions was performed using RNA transcripts as template. HTBI primers were employed in a first-round RT-PCR of the TCR CDR3. TCRdb redid the calling of the multiplex PCR reads with MiXCR, one entry per CDR3 protein. This table holds about 350,000 distinct CDR3 sequences, under 20% found once. The source material was blood. These receptors all stem from a young woman with Graves' hyperthyroidism.

The V and J genes are TRBV6-1 and TRBJ2-7, with TRBD2 identical over 11 bases. The V segment lost 5 bases and the J segment 5 bases; nucleotides outside the gene matches: 8. CDR3 length: 15 amino acids. Per germline, CDR1 MNHNS and CDR2 SASEGT. CDR3 region: CASSPASGGRDEQYF. The CDR3 nucleotides are TGTGCCAGCAGTCCAGCTAGCGGGGGGAGAGACGAGCAGTACTTC.

This clonotype has ten or more counts. The chain links TRBV12-3 or TRBV12-4 to TRBJ2-5; D remains unclear. Trimming took off 2 bases at V and 1 base at J, with 5 bases between the two ends. The CDR3 length is 13 residues. The DNA for the CDR3 is TGTGCCAGCAGTTTATTTGCCCAAGAGACCCAGTACTTC. It codes for CASSLFAQETQYF.

This clonotype has ten or more counts. The gene calls are TRBV6-1 and TRBJ1-1; no definite D call. Germline values: CDR1 MNHNS, CDR2 SASEGT. V gave up 6 bases and J gave up 3 bases, with 11 bases separating them. CDR3 length: 13 residues. CDR3 nucleotide sequence: TGTGCCAGCAGAGCCCTCCGGGACACTGAAGCTTTCTTT. Amino acid sequence: CASRALRDTEAFF.

This clonotype was counted many times. This chain joins TRBV15 and TRBJ2-5, with D perhaps matching TRBD1 (5 bases). The CDR3 length is 14 residues. V was trimmed by 4 bases and J by 4 bases, leaving 13 bases between them. Germline V lookup: CDR1 LNHNV, CDR2 YYDKDF (reference sequence). The CDR3 coding sequence is TGTGCCACCAGCACGGCAGGGTTGCTAGAGACCCAGTACTTC. This sequence encodes CATSTAGLLETQYF.

This clonotype was seen repeatedly, ten times or more. This chain connects TRBV30 to TRBJ1-1; D is unresolved. Trimming removed 0 bases at V and 1 base at J, with 6 bases between. Per germline, CDR1 GTSNPN and CDR2 SVGIG (reference sequence). This CDR3 is 13 amino acids long. The CDR3, as DNA: TGTGCCTGGAGTGTTGAGGGGAACACTGAAGCTTTCTTT. It encodes CAWSVEGNTEAFF.

Concerning this clonotype: The junction departs from germline at one end; a sequencing error may be responsible. The chain is built from TRBV5-1 and TRBJ2-7; D call uncertain. The CDR3 is 13 residues long. Per germline, CDR1 SGHRS and CDR2 YFSETQ. The CDR3 sequence: CASILSRAYEQYF. The CDR3 DNA sequence: TGCGCCAGCATCTTGAGTCGGGCCTACGAGCAGTACTTC. Variable domain in full (rest from reference TRBV5-1 and TRBJ2-7): KAGVTQTPRYLIKTRGQQVTLSCSPISGHRSVSWYQQTPGQGLQFLFEYFSETQRNKGNFPGRFSGRQFSNSRSEMNVSTLELGDSALYLCASILSRAYEQYFGPGTRLTVT.

There are many counts of this clonotype. A junction boundary mismatches the germline segment, possibly from a read error. This chain connects TRBV5-1 to TRBJ1-1; D not resolved. The CDR3 runs 13 residues. CDR1 and CDR2 from the germline V gene are SGHRS and YFSETQ. CDR3 nucleotides: TGTGCCAGCAGCCCCCGACCGAACACTGAAGCTTTCTTT. This codes for CASSPRPNTEAFF.